These T cell receptor beta chains were read from a single sample in a study of cytomegalovirus exposure and HLA in healthy donors. Produced via immunoSEQ multiplex PCR; TCRdb's table is partial and in-frame only. The sample has 150,000 to 200,000 clones; roughly 80% are singletons. The source material was PBMCs. Receptor source: a woman aged 35 to 49 in good health and CMV-seronegative. Both conserved end residues are part of each CDR3. Fields, in order: V gene, D gene, J gene, clone size, CDR3 protein, CDR3 DNA. A D gene is named only where the DNA matches it firmly. Size values are once, few and many counts, or a class for expanded clones, and some rows have none.

>TRBV28|TRBD1|TRBJ1-1|NA
CASSYRGSNTEAFF
TGTGCCAGCAGTTACAGGGGGTCGAACACTGAAGCTTTCTTT
>TRBV9|NA|TRBJ1-5|NA
CASSVGPEGREPQHF
TGTGCCAGCAGCGTAGGCCCTGAGGGGAGGGAGCCCCAGCATTTT
>TRBV6-6|TRBD1|TRBJ1-2|NA
CASSFGQGNYGYTF
TGTGCCAGCAGTTTCGGACAGGGTAACTATGGCTACACCTTC
>TRBV9|NA|TRBJ2-5|NA
CASSVAGGSETQYF
TGTGCCAGCAGCGTAGCCGGAGGGTCAGAGACCCAGTACTTC
>TRBV6-5|TRBD1|TRBJ1-2|NA
CASSEGRGSPATF
TGCGCCAGCAGTGAAGGCAGGGGGTCCCCCGCCACCTTC
>TRBV4-2|TRBD1|TRBJ1-2|once
CASSQDPGTDSRGYTF
TGTGCCAGCAGCCAAGATCCCGGGACAGACTCGAGGGGCTACACCTTC
>TRBV7-9|TRBD1|TRBJ2-1|NA
CSSSDRDRGYNEQFF
TGTTCCAGCAGCGACCGGGACAGGGGTTACAATGAGCAGTTCTTC
>TRBV7-7|TRBD2|TRBJ2-1|NA
CASSVSGESNEQFF
TGTGCCAGCAGCGTTAGCGGGGAGTCCAATGAGCAGTTCTTC
>TRBV2|NA|TRBJ2-1|NA
CASSVAYEQFF
TGTGCCAGCAGTGTAGCCTATGAGCAGTTCTTC
>TRBV5-4|TRBD1|TRBJ2-7|NA
CASSPDRGNEQYF
TGTGCCAGCAGCCCCGACAGGGGCAACGAGCAGTACTTC